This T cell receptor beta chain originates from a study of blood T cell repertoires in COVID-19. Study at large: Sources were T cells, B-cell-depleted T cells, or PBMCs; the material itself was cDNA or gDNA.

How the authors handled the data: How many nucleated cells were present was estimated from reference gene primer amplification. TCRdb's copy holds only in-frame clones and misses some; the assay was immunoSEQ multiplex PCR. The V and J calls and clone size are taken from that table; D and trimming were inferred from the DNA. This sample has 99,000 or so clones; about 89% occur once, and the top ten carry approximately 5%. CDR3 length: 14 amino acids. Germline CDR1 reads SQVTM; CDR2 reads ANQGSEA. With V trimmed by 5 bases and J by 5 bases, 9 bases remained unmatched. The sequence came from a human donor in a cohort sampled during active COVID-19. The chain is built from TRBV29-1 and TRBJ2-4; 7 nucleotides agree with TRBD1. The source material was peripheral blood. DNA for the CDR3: TGCAGCGTTCTAGTCAGGGGGTTAGAAAACATTCAGTACTTC. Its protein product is CSVLVRGLENIQYF.